This record looks at one T cell receptor beta chain sequence and its context. Its antigen is currently unknown. The library targeted TCRbeta and was prepared with unique molecular identifiers. TCRdb used MiXCR to reprocess the PCR reads, holding one entry per CDR3 protein. There are about 980,000 distinct CDR3 sequences in the sample; about 30% occur only once, and about 28% lies in the top ten. The sample is drawn from a study of T-cell reconstitution after alpha-beta-depleted transplantation in children. General study results and limits: Newly produced T cells mostly provided counts and TCRbeta diversity after one year, as hyperexpanded clones declined.

Germline loops: CDR1 SGHAT, CDR2 FQNNGV. V shed 4 bases and J 1 base; nucleotides not matched to a gene: 7. CDR3 length: 17 amino acids. The rearrangement uses TRBV11-2 and TRBJ2-7; 13 nucleotides agree with TRBD2. The sequence derives from a boy under two years old who had a stem cell transplant for SCID, so the T cells may come from the graft donor. The source material was PBMCs, mostly from graft donor cells, sampled 360 days after TCRalphabeta/CD19-depleted stem cell transplant. The CDR3 sequence is CASSSGSLAGGSYEQYF. The CDR3, as DNA: TGTGCCAGCAGCTCCGGATCACTAGCGGGGGGGTCCTACGAGCAGTACTTC.